The clone carrying this TCR beta chain appeared a single time. Per the original methods: How many nucleated cells were present was estimated from reference gene primer amplification. TCRdb's table, derived via immunoSEQ multiplex PCR, lists solely in-frame clones and lacks some. V and J calls and clone size are copied from that table; D and trimming were computed from the DNA. The sample has around 110,000 clones, 84% seen once. The data are from a study of blood T cell repertoires in COVID-19. Background on the study: Samples representing acute and convalescent COVID-19 were sourced from the United States, Italy and Spain. Sample material is recorded as cDNA or gDNA derived from T cells, B-cell-depleted T cells, or PBMCs.

Trimming took 1 base from V and 1 from J, leaving 14 bases between them. This CDR3 contains 17 residues. CDR1 and CDR2 from the germline V gene are LNHDA and SQIVND (reference sequence). The TCR was taken from a human donor in a cohort sampled during active COVID-19. Specimen: peripheral blood. The rearrangement joins TRBV19 to TRBJ1-3; possibly TRBD1 for D (6 bases). The CDR3: CASSIVGQPRSGNTIYF. The CDR3 DNA sequence: TGTGCCAGTAGTATAGTAGGACAGCCCAGGTCTGGAAACACCATATATTTT. Variable domain in full (rest from reference TRBV19 and TRBJ1-3): DGGITQSPKYLFRKEGQNVTLSCEQNLNHDAMYWYRQDPGQGLRLIYYSQIVNDFQKGDIAEGYSVSREKKESFPLTVTSAQKNPTAFYLCASSIVGQPRSGNTIYFGEGSWLTVV.